This paragraph reports one TCR beta chain. This clone was found a few times. Which antigen it targets is not known. The sample holds no much larger clone one base away, and base qualities are not on file. This specimen belongs to a study of STAT5B mutations in CD4+ large granular lymphocyte leukemia (dated by TCRdb to the early 2020s). About the study as a whole: Among the healthy controls, the CDR3 'QG' motif was associated with a particular HLA allele. Flow cytometry on FACSCanto II or FACSVerse confirmed that purified fractions exceeded 95% purity among lymphocytes. The study compared the TCRbeta repertoires of patients with CD4+ T-cell large granular lymphocyte leukemia against those of healthy blood donors.

The healthy control group was made up of around 40 blood donors, and the Finnish Red Cross blood service supplied their buffy coats. All TCR-sequenced material derived from peripheral blood: patient blood samples and healthy donor buffy coats. Ficoll-Hypaque gradient centrifugation was used to isolate peripheral blood mononuclear cells. CD4+ cells were purified magnetically from the buffy coats of healthy controls. The Gentra Puregene Cell and Tissue kit was used for genomic DNA extraction, and quantification was performed on a Qubit 2.0 fluorometer. The CDR3 has 14 amino acids, counting the end cysteine and phenylalanine. Of the read, only the CDR3 DNA is kept; its 42 bases are in frame from base 1. Based on the germline V gene, the CDR1 and CDR2 sequences are KGHSH and LQKENI. Trimming takes 0 bases from V and 7 bases from J, and the germline ends sit 10 bases apart. The immunoSEQ assay at survey resolution was used to sequence TCRbeta rearrangements from genomic DNA. In the paper's pipeline: In the TCR sequencing data, the lowest productive clonotype frequency that could be detected was 2.59 x 10-5. Only productive TCRbeta rearrangements, meaning sequences that were complete and in-frame, were kept for the analyses. Sample clonality was computed as Simpson clonality in the immunoSEQ Analyzer version 3.0. Based on frequency, clones were grouped as very rare, small, medium, large (1-20%) or hyperexpanded (>20%). Generation probabilities were estimated with OLGA 1.2.3, V-gene circos plots were made with VDJtools, specificities were searched in VDJdb, and CDR3 motifs were identified with GLIPH. TCRdb took this table from immuneACCESS and kept in-frame rearrangements with V and J called. Such tables lack part of the clones; where checked against another copy, unresolved V genes explain under half of the gap, and the rest is unexplained. V and J calls and clone size are as listed in that table; D and trimming were resolved from the DNA. The sample has 35,000 or so clones on record, roughly 65% of them singletons. About 3% of the sample lies in the top ten.

What the research found in general, with its limitations: TRBV06-family usage was enriched among the top patient clones (8/27) compared with healthy controls (2/35). CD4-sorted patient repertoires appeared more clonal than healthy CD4+ repertoires, and this difference persisted after removing the putative leukemic clones. The main leukemic clonotypes were found to be private to each patient, although more than 20% of the main leukemic clonotypes were detected at low frequency in the non-leukemic repertoires of other patients. Data were not HLA-matched; higher clonality in CD4+ versus CD8+ T-LGLL could reflect the relatively small sample size.

Sequenced material: CD4+ T cells from blood buffy coats. Recombination linked TRBV18 to TRBJ2-1, with TRBD2 tentatively as D gene (5 bases match). The sequence was obtained from a human donor in good health. The CDR3 protein sequence reads: CASSPPSGINEQFF. The DNA is as follows: TGTGCCAGCTCACCACCATCGGGGATTAATGAGCAGTTCTTC.